This T cell receptor beta chain was identified in a study of blood T cell repertoires in COVID-19. Across the study: Acute and convalescent COVID-19 samples came from the United States, Italy and Spain. PBMCs, B-cell-depleted T cells, or T cells were the source of the cDNA or gDNA that made up the material.

Original data processing: Amplification with reference gene primers provided the estimates of nucleated cell counts. The table came from immunoSEQ multiplex PCR; TCRdb's copy has only in-frame clones and leaves some out. Clone size and the V and J calls come from that table; the DNA yielded D and trimming. The repertoire holds more than 140,000 clones, with 70% to 90% as singletons. The sequence was collected from a woman aged 55 to 70 with acute or convalescent COVID-19. The sequenced sample was peripheral blood.

The CDR3 sequence is CASPSPEIVCTEAFF. DNA of the CDR3: TGTGCCAGCCCCAGCCCGGAGATTGTTTGCACTGAAGCTTTCTTT. The chain couples TRBV7-9 to TRBJ1-1; the D is unclear. In germline, CDR1 is SEHNR, CDR2 FQNEAQ (reference sequence). V lost 8 bases, J lost 4 bases, and 20 bases lay in between. The CDR3 consists of 15 residues.